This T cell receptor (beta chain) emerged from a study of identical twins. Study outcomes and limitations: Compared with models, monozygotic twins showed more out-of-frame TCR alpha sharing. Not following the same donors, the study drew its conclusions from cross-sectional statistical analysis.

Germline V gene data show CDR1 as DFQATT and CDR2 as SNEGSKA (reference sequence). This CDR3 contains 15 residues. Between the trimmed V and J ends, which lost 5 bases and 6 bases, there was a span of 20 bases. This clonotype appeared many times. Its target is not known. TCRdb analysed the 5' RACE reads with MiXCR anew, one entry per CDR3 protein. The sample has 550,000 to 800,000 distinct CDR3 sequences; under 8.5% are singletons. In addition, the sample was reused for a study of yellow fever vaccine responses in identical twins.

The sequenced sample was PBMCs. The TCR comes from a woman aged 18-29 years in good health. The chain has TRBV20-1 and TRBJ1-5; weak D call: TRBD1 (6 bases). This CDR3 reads CSAAKGTLGAQPQHF. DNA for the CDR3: TGCAGTGCTGCCAAGGGGACATTAGGGGCTCAGCCCCAGCATTTT.